One and the same sample provided the 21 T cell receptor beta chains below, sequenced in a study of vaccination effects on CD4 cells after COVID-19. The assay was immunoSEQ multiplex PCR, and TCRdb's table has in-frame clones only and misses some. The sample gives some 22,000 clones, less than 85% of which show up once; 6.5% to 10% is in the top ten. Viral peptide pools were used in the ViraFEST assay to expand antigen-specific CD4+ T cells, and sequencing came afterward. Culture proceeded for approximately 9 days, and CD4+ T cells were then isolated. Two-dose vaccination with either BNT162b2 or mRNA-1273 was given to the participants. Their target antigens are unknown. Specimen: CD4+ T cells from PBMCs cultured with SARS-CoV-2 spike peptides, collected after COVID-19 vaccination. The source is a human donor who received a COVID-19 vaccine.

The gene calls are TRBV11-3 and TRBJ2-2; D unresolved. The germline gives CDR1 SGHNT, CDR2 YENEEA. The CDR3 covers 13 residues. The V gene lost 5 bases and the J gene lost 7 bases, with 11 bases spanning the gap. Here the CDR3 DNA reads TGTGCCAGCAGCAGGAGCGCGAACGGGGAGCTGTTTTTT. Residues: CASSRSANGELFF.

The J gene is TRBJ2-5, the V gene TRBV18, with 9 bases fitting TRBD1. Germline V gives CDR1 KGHSH, CDR2 LQKENI. The CDR3 has 17 amino acids. The V gene end was trimmed by 3 bases and the J gene end by 5 bases; junction bases not matched to a gene: 13. As DNA, the CDR3 is TGTGCCAGCTCACCCCGGCTCGTGACAGGGGGTACGGAGACCCAGTACTTC. Its translation: CASSPRLVTGGTETQYF.

V usage is TRBV7-9 and J usage is TRBJ2-1; TRBD2 agrees at 11 bases. Per germline, CDR1 SEHNR and CDR2 FQNEAQ (reference sequence). CDR3 length equals 15 residues. With 2 bases clipped from V and 6 bases from J, the junction kept 3 bases outside the gene matches. CDR3: CASSLMGLAVNEQFF. The CDR3 DNA reads TGTGCCAGCAGCTTAATGGGACTAGCGGTCAATGAGCAGTTCTTC.

The CDR3 sequence is CASRKTGNSGKNIQYF. CDR3 nucleotides: TGTGCCAGCAGGAAAACAGGGAACAGTGGCAAAAACATTCAGTACTTC. The V and J genes are TRBV27 and TRBJ2-4; D is perhaps TRBD1 (6 bases). The CDR3 has 16 amino acids. V lost 6 bases and J 3 bases, leaving 18 bases between the germline ends. CDR1 is MNHEY, CDR2 SMNVEV, per germline (reference sequence).

This rearrangement joins TRBV30 to TRBJ1-2; maybe TRBD1 (6 bases). Germline V gene lookup returns CDR1 GTSNPN and CDR2 SVGIG (reference sequence). The CDR3 loop spans 15 amino acids. Trimming took 0 bases from V and 3 from J, leaving 14 bases between them. The CDR3 DNA follows: TGTGCCTGGAGTGTATCGGGAGGGGGTTACTATGGCTACACCTTC. It yields the protein CAWSVSGGGYYGYTF.

This clone appeared a few times. The chain recombines TRBV18 with TRBJ2-6, with 8 bases aligning to TRBD1. There are 18 residues in the CDR3. With V trimmed by 3 bases and J by 0 bases, 7 bases remained unmatched. CDR1 is KGHSH, CDR2 LQKENI, per germline. The CDR3 region has the DNA TGTGCCAGCTCACCGATCCGGACAGGGCCCTCTGGGGCCAACGTCCTGACTTTC. The encoded protein is CASSPIRTGPSGANVLTF.

This chain links TRBV2 with TRBJ2-7; D not resolved. The germline gives CDR1 SNHLY, CDR2 FYNNEI. The V end lost 4 bases, the J end lost 4 bases, and 8 bases lay between the germline ends. The CDR3 has 12 residues. The CDR3 protein is CASSVATYEQYF. CDR3 DNA sequence: TGTGCCAGCAGTGTTGCTACGTACGAGCAGTACTTC.

Only one count was recorded for this clone. The V call is TRBV12-3 or TRBV12-4, the J call TRBJ2-5, with D maybe TRBD2 (6 bases). Trimming pared 5 bases from V and 5 bases from J, leaving 12 bases between. CDR3 length equals 13 residues. In DNA form, the CDR3 reads TGTGCCAGCAGTAGGGGAGGAGGGGAGACCCAGTACTTC. Protein: CASSRGGGETQYF.

This chain uses TRBV10-1 with TRBJ2-1; TRBD2 matches 7 bases. The CDR3 sequence is 11 residues long. Looked up from germline, CDR1 is WNHNN and CDR2 is SYGVQD (reference sequence). With 9 bases clipped from V and 10 bases from J, the junction kept 6 bases outside the gene matches. The CDR3 is CARDGGDEQFF. Written as DNA, the CDR3 is TGCGCCAGGGATGGGGGGGACGAGCAGTTCTTC.

In its sample, this clone ranks as medium-sized. The chain links TRBV11-2 to TRBJ1-4; D perhaps matches TRBD1 (6 bases). From germline, CDR1 is SGHAT and CDR2 FQNNGV. This CDR3 is built from 16 residues. V dropped 3 bases and J dropped 7 bases, with 18 bases sitting between them. The CDR3 protein is CASSFGGGQGGEKLFF. The CDR3, as DNA: TGTGCCAGCAGCTTCGGAGGGGGGCAGGGTGGTGAAAAACTGTTTTTT. Using reference TRBV11-2 and TRBJ1-4 for the parts outside the CDR3, the full variable domain is EAGVAQSPRYKIIEKRQSVAFWCNPISGHATLYWYQQILGQGPKLLIQFQNNGVVDDSQLPKDRFSAERLKGVDSTLKIQPAKLEDSAVYLCASSFGGGQGGEKLFFGSGTQLSVL.

The sample holds one count of this clone. V is TRBV27 and J is TRBJ2-1; D unresolved. The CDR3 extends over 15 amino acids. The germline V gene encodes CDR1 MNHEY and CDR2 SMNVEV (reference sequence). Between the trimmed V and J ends, which lost 2 bases and 6 bases, there was a span of 14 bases. The CDR3 loop reads CASSLTGRTPNEQFF. The CDR3 coding sequence is TGTGCCAGCAGTTTAACCGGGCGGACCCCCAATGAGCAGTTCTTC.

This clone has only a few counts. The CDR3 bases are TGCAGTGCTAGTTCTCACGGCGGCTATGGCTACACCTTC. The encoded protein is CSASSHGGYGYTF. The gene calls are TRBV20-1 and TRBJ1-2; no clear D gene. This CDR3 contains 13 residues. Trimming cost V 3 bases and J 4 bases, with 12 bases left between them. Germline assignment: CDR1 DFQATT and CDR2 SNEGSKA (reference sequence).

J is TRBJ1-5 and V is TRBV21-1; the listed D gene, TRBD1, was not tested against the DNA. TRBV21-1 is a pseudogene segment. CDR3 length equals 18 residues. The CDR3 loop reads CASSKRGGARYSNQPQHF. The DNA of the CDR3 is TGTGCCAGCAGCAAAAGAGGTGGGGCAAGATATAGCAATCAGCCCCAGCATTTT.

The chain is built from TRBV11-2 and TRBJ1-6; D call uncertain. The CDR3 has 16 amino acids. Germline assignment: CDR1 SGHAT and CDR2 FQNNGV. Trimming took 1 base from V and 2 from J, leaving 9 bases between them. The DNA for the CDR3 is TGTGCCAGCAGCTTAGTTAGAGGGCCCTATAATTCACCCCTCCACTTT. Translated: CASSLVRGPYNSPLHF.

The chain is built from TRBV18 and TRBJ1-1, with D unresolved. There are 13 residues in the CDR3. The germline gives CDR1 KGHSH, CDR2 LQKENI. The V and J ends lost 5 bases and 3 bases respectively, with 10 bases between them. The CDR3 sequence: CASSYREDTEAFF. CDR3 sequence (DNA): TGTGCCAGCTCATACCGGGAGGACACTGAAGCTTTCTTT.

The CDR3 sequence is CASSEYPTTGFRSPLHF. DNA of the CDR3: TGTGCCAGCAGTGAATACCCCACGACAGGGTTTCGTTCACCCCTCCACTTT. The V and J genes are TRBV6-1 and TRBJ1-6, with 7 bases matching TRBD1. The V gene's germline CDR1 is MNHNS and CDR2 SASEGT. The CDR3 runs to 17 residues. V shed 2 bases, J shed 9 bases, and the junction held 13 bases outside the gene matches.

This clone qualifies as medium-sized. This sequence joins TRBV25-1 and TRBJ1-2; 10 bases fit TRBD1. This CDR3 contains 17 residues. The germline gives CDR1 MGHDK, CDR2 SYGVNS. The ends lost 3 bases at V and 4 bases at J; junction bases unmatched: 11. The CDR3 spells CASSDRDRGAVGYGYTF. The DNA for the CDR3 is TGTGCCAGCAGTGACCGGGACAGGGGAGCGGTCGGCTATGGCTACACCTTC.

This clone was counted only a few times. This chain connects TRBV5-4 to TRBJ1-2; D unclear. Germline assignment: CDR1 SGHNT and CDR2 YYREEE (reference sequence). The CDR3 covers 14 residues. The V and J ends lost 0 bases and 5 bases respectively, with 11 bases between them. In nucleotides, the CDR3 is TGTGCCAGCAGCTTGGATGGGGTAGGGTATGGCTACACCTTC. This codes for CASSLDGVGYGYTF.

This clone is a singleton in its sample. The chain carries TRBV20-1 and TRBJ1-5, with D uncertain. The CDR3 consists of 13 residues. Germline CDR1 is DFQATT and CDR2 is SNEGSKA (reference sequence). V dropped 3 bases and J dropped 3 bases, with 9 bases sitting between them. The CDR3, as DNA: TGCAGTGCTAGTCCCGCAGTCAATCAGCCCCAGCATTTT. This gives the protein CSASPAVNQPQHF.

The genes are TRBV11-3 and TRBJ2-1, with no clear D. Germline V gene sequence: CDR1 SGHNT, CDR2 YENEEA. This CDR3 has 13 residues. V was clipped by 1 base and J by 8 bases, with 9 bases between them. CDR3 sequence: CASSLGPNDEQFF. In DNA, the CDR3 is TGTGCCAGCAGCTTAGGCCCGAACGATGAGCAGTTCTTC.

The chain recombines TRBV28 with TRBJ2-7; perhaps TRBD1 as D (5 bases). V was shortened by 2 bases and J by 0 bases, with 8 bases between the two germline ends. This CDR3 region has 14 residues. Germline V gene sequence: CDR1 MDHEN, CDR2 SYDVKM. Here the CDR3 reads CASSLTGYSYEQYF. The DNA of the CDR3 is TGTGCCAGCAGTTTAACAGGTTACTCCTACGAGCAGTACTTC. The whole variable domain, remainder taken from reference TRBV28 and TRBJ2-7, is DVKVTQSSRYLVKRTGEKVFLECVQDMDHENMFWYRQDPGLGLRLIYFSYDVKMKEKGDIPEGYSVSREKKERFSLILESASTNQTSMYLCASSLTGYSYEQYFGPGTRLTVT.